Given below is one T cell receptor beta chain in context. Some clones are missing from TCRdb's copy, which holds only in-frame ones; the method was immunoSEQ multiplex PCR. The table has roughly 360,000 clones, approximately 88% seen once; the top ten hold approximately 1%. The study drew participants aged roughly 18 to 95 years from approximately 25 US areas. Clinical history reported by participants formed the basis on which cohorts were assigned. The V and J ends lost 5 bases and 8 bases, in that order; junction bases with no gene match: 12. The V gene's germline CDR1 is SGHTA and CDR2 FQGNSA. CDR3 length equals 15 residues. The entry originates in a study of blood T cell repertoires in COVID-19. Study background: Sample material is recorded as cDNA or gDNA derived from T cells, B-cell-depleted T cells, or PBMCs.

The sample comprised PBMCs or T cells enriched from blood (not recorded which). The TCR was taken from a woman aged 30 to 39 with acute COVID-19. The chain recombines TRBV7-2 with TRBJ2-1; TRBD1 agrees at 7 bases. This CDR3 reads CASSLRGSIGDEQFF. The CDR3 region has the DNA TGTGCCAGCAGCCTCAGGGGGAGCATCGGCGATGAGCAGTTCTTC.